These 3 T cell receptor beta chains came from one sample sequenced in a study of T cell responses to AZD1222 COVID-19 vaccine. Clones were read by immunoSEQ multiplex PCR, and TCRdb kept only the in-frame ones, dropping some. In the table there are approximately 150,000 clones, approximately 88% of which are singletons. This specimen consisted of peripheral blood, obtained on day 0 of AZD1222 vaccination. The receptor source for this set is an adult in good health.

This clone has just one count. The CDR3 nucleotides read TGTGCCAGCAGTTCGGCCTTGTTTTGGAATAGCGGAAAAGAGACCCAGTACTTC. It codes for CASSSALFWNSGKETQYF. The V and J genes are TRBV27 and TRBJ2-5; D may be TRBD2 (6 bases). The CDR3 extends over 18 amino acids. The V and J ends lost 4 bases and 3 bases respectively, with 24 bases between them. The germline V gene has CDR1 MNHEY and CDR2 SMNVEV (reference sequence).

CDR3 coding DNA: TGTGCCTGGAGTCCAGCGCAGACCCAGTACTTC. Protein sequence: CAWSPAQTQYF. The rearrangement joins TRBV30 to TRBJ2-5; D gene unclear. The CDR3 loop spans 11 amino acids. V was cut by 2 bases and J by 6 bases, with 7 bases left in between. The germline CDR1 and CDR2 sequences are GTSNPN and SVGIG (reference sequence).

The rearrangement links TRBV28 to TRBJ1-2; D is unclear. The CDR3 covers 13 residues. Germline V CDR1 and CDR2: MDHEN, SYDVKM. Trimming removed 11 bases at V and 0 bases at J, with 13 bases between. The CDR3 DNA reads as TGTGCCGTACCTCAGATTTCTAACTATGGCTACACCTTC. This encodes CAVPQISNYGYTF.